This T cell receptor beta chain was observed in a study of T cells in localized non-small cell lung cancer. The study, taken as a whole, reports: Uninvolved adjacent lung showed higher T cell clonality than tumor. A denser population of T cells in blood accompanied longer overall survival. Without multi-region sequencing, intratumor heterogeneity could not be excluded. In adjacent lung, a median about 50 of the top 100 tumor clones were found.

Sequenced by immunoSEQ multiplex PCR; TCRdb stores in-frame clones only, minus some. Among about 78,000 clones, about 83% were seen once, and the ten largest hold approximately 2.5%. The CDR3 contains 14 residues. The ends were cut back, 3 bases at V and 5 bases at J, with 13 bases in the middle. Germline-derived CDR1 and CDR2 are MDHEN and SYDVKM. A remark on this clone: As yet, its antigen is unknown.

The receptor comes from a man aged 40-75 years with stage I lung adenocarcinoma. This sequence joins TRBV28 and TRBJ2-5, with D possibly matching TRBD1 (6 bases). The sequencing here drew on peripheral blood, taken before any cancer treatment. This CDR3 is CASSLPGGIETQYF. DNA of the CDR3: TGTGCCAGCAGTTTGCCTGGGGGCATTGAGACCCAGTACTTC.